This TCR beta chain was sequenced for a study of T-cell reconstitution after alpha-beta-depleted transplantation in children. Study findings and constraints: T-cell numbers and diversity, one year after transplant, stemmed largely from T cells that were newly produced.

Comment on this clonotype: Antigen unknown.

It was with unique molecular identifiers that the TCRbeta library was prepared. TCRdb ran MiXCR on the PCR reads and lists one entry per CDR3 protein. The sample yields hundreds of thousands of distinct CDR3 sequences, 13% seen once. The V gene lost 7 bases and the J gene lost 8 bases, with 26 bases spanning the gap. The CDR3 consists of 16 residues. Germline values: CDR1 DFQATT, CDR2 SNEGSKA (reference sequence). The sequences come from PBMCs, mostly from graft donor cells, collected 360 days after TCRalphabeta/CD19-depleted stem cell transplant. The chain has TRBV20-1 and TRBJ1-4; D gene unclear. The sequence was obtained from a male patient between 10 and 17 years old who had a stem cell transplant for acute myeloid leukemia, so the T cells may come from the graft donor. The CDR3, as DNA: TGCAGTGTTGGCACGGGATTCGAAGGGCTTGGGGAAAAACTGTTTTTT. Encoded protein: CSVGTGFEGLGEKLFF.